This T cell receptor (beta chain) was recovered during a study of human T cells and chemical hapten exposure. Study as a whole: Largely, small differences in pooled library volume made per-sample TCR yields vary.

This clonotype was counted a few times. This sample's time point: patch test 3, about 24 weeks after DPC sensitization. The treatment was: therapeutic diphenylcyclopropenone sensitization with weekly scalp DPC. TCRdb passed the RACE reads through MiXCR, listing each CDR3 protein once. The sample yields over 75,000 distinct CDR3 sequences, under 13% seen once. The V gene end was trimmed by 0 bases and the J gene end by 3 bases; junction bases not matched to a gene: 7. This CDR3 has 16 amino acids. Germline-derived CDR1 and CDR2 are SQVTM and ANQGSEA. The clonotype comes from a woman aged 30 to 39 with alopecia areata. Some clones in this sample may be carry-over from other donors' samples. Specimen: whole blood, collected in connection with sensitization to the hapten diphenylcyclopropenone (DPC). The chain joins TRBV29-1 to TRBJ2-4, with TRBD2 identical over 8 bases. In DNA, the CDR3 is TGCAGCGTTGAAGATAGAATTAGCGGGGACAAAAACATTCAGTACTTC. It specifies CSVEDRISGDKNIQYF. Full variable domain (outside the CDR3, taken from reference TRBV29-1 and TRBJ2-4): SAVISQKPSRDICQRGTSLTIQCQVDSQVTMMFWYRQQPGQSLTLIATANQGSEATYESGFVIDKFPISRPNLTFSTLTVSNMSPEDSSIYLCSVEDRISGDKNIQYFGAGTRLSVL.